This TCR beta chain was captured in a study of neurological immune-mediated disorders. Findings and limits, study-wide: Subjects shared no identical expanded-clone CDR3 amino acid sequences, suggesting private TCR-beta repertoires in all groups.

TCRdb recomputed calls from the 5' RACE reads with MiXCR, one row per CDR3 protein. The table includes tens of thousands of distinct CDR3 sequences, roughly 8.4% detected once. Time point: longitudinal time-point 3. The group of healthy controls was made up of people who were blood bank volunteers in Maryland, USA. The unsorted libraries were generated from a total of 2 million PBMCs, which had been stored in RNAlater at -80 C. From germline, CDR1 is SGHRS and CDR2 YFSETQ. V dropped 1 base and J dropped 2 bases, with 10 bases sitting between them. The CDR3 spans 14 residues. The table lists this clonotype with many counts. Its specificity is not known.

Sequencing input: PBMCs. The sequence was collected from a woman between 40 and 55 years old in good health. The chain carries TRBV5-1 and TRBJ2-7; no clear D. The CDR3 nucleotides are TGCGCCAGCAGCTTGAGCAAGGCGACCTACGAGCAGTACTTC. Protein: CASSLSKATYEQYF.